The 5 T cell receptor beta chains below were found in one sample sequenced in a study of T cells in localized non-small cell lung cancer. Generated by immunoSEQ multiplex PCR, the TCRdb table keeps only in-frame clones and is missing some. The sample carries 75,000 to 80,000 clones, approximately 90% recorded once. The source material was peripheral blood, sampled before any cancer treatment. The receptors here all came from a woman between 35 and 70 years old with stage I squamous cell lung carcinoma.

This chain connects TRBV5-1 to TRBJ2-3, with D perhaps TRBD1 (5 bases). Trimming pared 0 bases from V and 4 bases from J, leaving 9 bases between. Germline V gives CDR1 SGHRS, CDR2 YFSETQ. This CDR3 contains 14 residues. CDR3 in amino acids: CASSLAGSADTQYF. The CDR3 nucleotides read TGCGCCAGCAGCTTGGCAGGGTCAGCAGATACGCAGTATTTT. The full variable domain, its missing parts supplied by reference TRBV5-1 and TRBJ2-3, is KAGVTQTPRYLIKTRGQQVTLSCSPISGHRSVSWYQQTPGQGLQFLFEYFSETQRNKGNFPGRFSGRQFSNSRSEMNVSTLELGDSALYLCASSLAGSADTQYFGPGTRLTVL.

V gene TRBV6-6 combines with J gene TRBJ1-3; TRBD1 matches 7 bases. Trimming at V came to 6 bases and at J to 2 bases, leaving 7 bases not matched to a gene. CDR3 length equals 15 residues. Germline V gene sequence: CDR1 MNHNY, CDR2 SVGAGI (reference sequence). The chain's CDR3 is CASRQTGLTGNTIYF. As DNA, the CDR3 is TGTGCCAGCAGACAGACAGGGTTGACTGGAAACACCATATATTTT.

The CDR3 spells CASSAGLAFYNEQFF. The CDR3 bases are TGTGCCAGCAGCGCGGGACTAGCCTTCTACAATGAGCAGTTCTTC. The genes are TRBV9 and TRBJ2-1; TRBD2 aligns across 9 bases. After removal of 3 bases from V and 3 bases from J, the junction contained 4 bases not matched to a gene. This CDR3 comprises 15 residues. Germline V gene sequence: CDR1 SGDLS, CDR2 YYNGEE.

The chain employs TRBV19 and TRBJ1-4, with 9 nucleotides matching TRBD1. This CDR3 comprises 20 residues. Trimming cost V 4 bases and J 0 bases; bases outside gene matches: 15. The germline gives CDR1 LNHDA, CDR2 SQIVND (reference sequence). CDR3 residues: CASSRTRPGTGSSTNEKLFF. The CDR3 DNA reads TGTGCCAGTAGTAGGACTAGACCCGGGACAGGGTCTTCAACTAATGAAAAACTGTTTTTT.

The gene calls are TRBV10-3 and TRBJ2-7, with a weak D call TRBD1 (6 bases). In germline, CDR1 is ENHRY, CDR2 SYGVKD. V was trimmed by 6 bases and J by 4 bases, leaving 7 bases between them. This CDR3 has 11 residues. This CDR3 is CAIRQGYEQYF. Here the CDR3 DNA reads TGTGCCATCAGACAGGGTTACGAGCAGTACTTC.